A selection of T cell receptor beta chains follows, all from one sample in a study of blood T cells in healthy people across ages. Using its own MiXCR run on the 5' RACE reads, TCRdb lists one record per CDR3 protein. The repertoire holds about 1,400,000 distinct CDR3 sequences, with approximately 38% as singletons. Sequencing was carried out using blood. The receptors derive from a woman between 18 and 30 years old in good health. CDR3s include the opening cysteine and the closing phenylalanine or tryptophan. D genes are given only for firm matches. The size field is filled for only some rows; it gives once, few, many or a size class.

size,V,D,J,CDR3,DNA
few,TRBV7-9,TRBD2,TRBJ2-3,CASSSTTSGRTDTQYF,TGTGCCAGCAGCTCTACGACTAGCGGGAGGACAGATACGCAGTATTTT
few,TRBV5-1,TRBD2,TRBJ2-3,CASSPRAGGNTDTQYF,TGCGCCAGCAGCCCCCGGGCGGGGGGGAACACAGATACGCAGTATTTT
few,TRBV27,NA,TRBJ2-3,CASTLRDFGTDTQYF,TGTGCCAGCACCCTTAGAGACTTTGGCACAGATACGCAGTATTTT
few,TRBV6-5,TRBD1,TRBJ1-2,CASSPRQGGNYGYTF,TGTGCCAGCAGTCCCCGGCAGGGGGGCAACTATGGCTACACCTTC
NA,TRBV27,TRBD2,TRBJ2-1,CASSRETSGRVNDEQFF,TGTGCCAGCAGTAGAGAGACTAGCGGGAGGGTAAACGATGAGCAGTTCTTC
NA,TRBV30,NA,TRBJ2-7,CAWSGRDLIVYEQYF,TGTGCCTGGAGCGGCAGGGATTTGATAGTATACGAGCAGTACTTC
NA,TRBV20-1,NA,TRBJ2-3,CSASLRLNTDTQYF,TGCAGTGCTAGTTTACGCCTAAACACAGATACGCAGTATTTT
NA,TRBV12-3/TRBV12-4,TRBD1,TRBJ1-1,CASSPTGTGGRTEAFF,TGTGCCAGCAGCCCCACCGGGACAGGGGGTCGCACTGAAGCTTTCTTT
NA,TRBV30,NA,TRBJ1-2,CAWSDPTGPNYGYTF,TGTGCCTGGAGTGACCCAACGGGCCCAAACTATGGCTACACCTTC
NA,TRBV6-2/TRBV6-3,NA,TRBJ2-5,CASSYELARDNEQYF,TGTGCCAGCAGTTACGAGTTAGCGCGCGACAATGAGCAGTACTTC
few,TRBV4-1,TRBD1,TRBJ2-3,CASSPTGQISTDTQYF,TGCGCCAGCAGCCCGACAGGGCAGATCAGCACAGATACGCAGTATTTT
NA,TRBV27,NA,TRBJ2-5,CASNPLGSWGAETQYF,TGTGCCAGCAATCCCTTAGGATCCTGGGGGGCAGAGACCCAGTACTTC
NA,TRBV27,NA,TRBJ2-1,CASGKLVPINYNEQFF,TGTGCCAGCGGTAAACTAGTCCCCATCAACTACAATGAGCAGTTCTTC
NA,TRBV2,TRBD1,TRBJ2-3,CASRTDRGPSTDTQYF,TGTGCCAGCAGGACGGACAGGGGGCCTAGCACAGATACGCAGTATTTT